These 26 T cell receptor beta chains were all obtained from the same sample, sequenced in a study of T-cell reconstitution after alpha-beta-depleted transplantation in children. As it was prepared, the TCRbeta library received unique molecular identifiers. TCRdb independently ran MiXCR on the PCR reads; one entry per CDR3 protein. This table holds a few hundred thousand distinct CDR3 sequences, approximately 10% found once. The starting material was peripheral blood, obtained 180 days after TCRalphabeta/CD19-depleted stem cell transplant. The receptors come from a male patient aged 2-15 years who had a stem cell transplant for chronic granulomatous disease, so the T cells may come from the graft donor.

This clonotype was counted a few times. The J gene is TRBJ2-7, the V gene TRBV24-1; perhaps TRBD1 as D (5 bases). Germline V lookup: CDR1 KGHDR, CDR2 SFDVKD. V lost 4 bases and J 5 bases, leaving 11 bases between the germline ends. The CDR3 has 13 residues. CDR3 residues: CATSDSGKDEQYF. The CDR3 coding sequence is TGTGCCACCAGTGACTCAGGGAAGGACGAGCAGTACTTC.

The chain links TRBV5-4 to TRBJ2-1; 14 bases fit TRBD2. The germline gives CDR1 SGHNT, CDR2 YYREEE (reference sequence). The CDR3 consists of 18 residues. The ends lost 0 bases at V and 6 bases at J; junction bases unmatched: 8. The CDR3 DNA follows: TGTGCCAGCAGCTTGGTGACTAGCGGGAGGGGAATAGGCAATGAGCAGTTCTTC. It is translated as CASSLVTSGRGIGNEQFF.

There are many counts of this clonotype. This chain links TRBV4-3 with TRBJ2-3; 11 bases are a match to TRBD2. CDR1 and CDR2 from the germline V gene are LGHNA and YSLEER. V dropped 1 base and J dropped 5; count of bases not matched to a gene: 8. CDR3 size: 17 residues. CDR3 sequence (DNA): TGCGCCAGCAGCCAAGTAGGAGGCCTAGCGGGAGGAGATACGCAGTATTTT. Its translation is CASSQVGGLAGGDTQYF.

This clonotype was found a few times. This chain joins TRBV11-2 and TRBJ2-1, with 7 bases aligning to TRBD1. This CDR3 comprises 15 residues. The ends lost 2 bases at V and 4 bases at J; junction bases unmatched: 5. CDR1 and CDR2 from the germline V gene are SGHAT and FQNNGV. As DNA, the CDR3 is TGTGCCAGCAGCTTAATCGGGACAGAATACAATGAGCAGTTCTTC. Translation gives CASSLIGTEYNEQFF.

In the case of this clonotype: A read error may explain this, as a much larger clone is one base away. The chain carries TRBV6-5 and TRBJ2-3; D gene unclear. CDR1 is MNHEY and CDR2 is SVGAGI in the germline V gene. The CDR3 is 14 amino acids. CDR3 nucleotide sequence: TGTGCCAGCAGTTTCGAGGTGGGCACAGATACGCGGTATTTT. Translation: CASSFEVGTDTRYF.

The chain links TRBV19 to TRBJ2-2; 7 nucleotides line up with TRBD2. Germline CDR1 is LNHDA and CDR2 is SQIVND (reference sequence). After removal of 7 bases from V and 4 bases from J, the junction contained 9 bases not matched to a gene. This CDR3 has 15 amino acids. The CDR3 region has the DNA TGTGCCAGTACCCTCGGGACTACTGTCACCGGGGAGCTGTTTTTT. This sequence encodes CASTLGTTVTGELFF. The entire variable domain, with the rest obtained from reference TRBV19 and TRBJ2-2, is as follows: DGGITQSPKYLFRKEGQNVTLSCEQNLNHDAMYWYRQDPGQGLRLIYYSQIVNDFQKGDIAEGYSVSREKKESFPLTVTSAQKNPTAFYLCASTLGTTVTGELFFGEGSRLTVL.

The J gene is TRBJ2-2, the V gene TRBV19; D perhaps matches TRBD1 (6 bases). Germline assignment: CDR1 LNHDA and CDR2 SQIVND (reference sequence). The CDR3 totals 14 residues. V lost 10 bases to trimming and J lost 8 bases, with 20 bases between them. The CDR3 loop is CATNRDTTGGELFF. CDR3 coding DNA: TGTGCCACCAACCGGGACACGACGGGAGGGGAGCTGTTTTTT.

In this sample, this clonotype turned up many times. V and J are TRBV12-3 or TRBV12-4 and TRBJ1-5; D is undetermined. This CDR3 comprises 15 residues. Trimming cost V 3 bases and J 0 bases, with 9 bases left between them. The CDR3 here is CASSFGRSSNQPQHF. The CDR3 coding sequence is TGTGCCAGCAGTTTCGGCAGGAGTAGCAATCAGCCCCAGCATTTT.

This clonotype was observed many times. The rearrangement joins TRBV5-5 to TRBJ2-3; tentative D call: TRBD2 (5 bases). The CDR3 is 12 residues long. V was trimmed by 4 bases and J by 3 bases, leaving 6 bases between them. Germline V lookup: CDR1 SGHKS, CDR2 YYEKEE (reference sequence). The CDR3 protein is CASSRGTDTQYF. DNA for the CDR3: TGTGCCAGCAGCCGCGGGACAGATACGCAGTATTTT.

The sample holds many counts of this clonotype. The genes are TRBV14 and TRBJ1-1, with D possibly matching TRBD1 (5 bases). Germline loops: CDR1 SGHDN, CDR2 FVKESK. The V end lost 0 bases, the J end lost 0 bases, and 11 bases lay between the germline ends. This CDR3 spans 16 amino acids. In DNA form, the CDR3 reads TGTGCCAGCAGCCAAGAGCGGACATTCATGAACACTGAAGCTTTCTTT. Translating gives CASSQERTFMNTEAFF.

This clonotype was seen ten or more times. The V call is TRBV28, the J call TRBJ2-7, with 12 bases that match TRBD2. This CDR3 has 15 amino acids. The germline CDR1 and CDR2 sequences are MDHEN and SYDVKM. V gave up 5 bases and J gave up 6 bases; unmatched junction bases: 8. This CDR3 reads CASSPQLAGGGEQYF. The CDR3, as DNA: TGTGCCAGCAGTCCCCAACTAGCGGGAGGTGGCGAGCAGTACTTC. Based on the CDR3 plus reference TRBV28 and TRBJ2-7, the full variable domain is DVKVTQSSRYLVKRTGEKVFLECVQDMDHENMFWYRQDPGLGLRLIYFSYDVKMKEKGDIPEGYSVSREKKERFSLILESASTNQTSMYLCASSPQLAGGGEQYFGPGTRLTVT.

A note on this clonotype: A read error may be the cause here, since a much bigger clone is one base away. The CDR3 DNA reads as TGTGCCAGCAGTTACACAAATGGTGAGCAGTTCTTC. Amino acids: CASSYTNGEQFF. This sequence joins TRBV12-3 or TRBV12-4 and TRBJ2-1; D remains ambiguous. This CDR3 spans 12 amino acids. With 4 bases removed from V and 9 bases from J, the gap between germline ends came to 10 bases.

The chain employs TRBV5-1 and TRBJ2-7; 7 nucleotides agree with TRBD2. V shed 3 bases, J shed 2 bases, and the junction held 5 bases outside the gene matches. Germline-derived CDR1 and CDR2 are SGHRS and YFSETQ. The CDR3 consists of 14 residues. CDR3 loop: CASSSAGGTYEQYF. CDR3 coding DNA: TGCGCCAGCAGCTCGGCCGGGGGGACCTACGAGCAGTACTTC.

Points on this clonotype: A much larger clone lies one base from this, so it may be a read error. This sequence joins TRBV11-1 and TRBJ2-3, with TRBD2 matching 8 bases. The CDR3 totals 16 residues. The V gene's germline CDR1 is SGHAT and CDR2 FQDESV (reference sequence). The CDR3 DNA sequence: TGTGCCAGCAGCTTAGGGCGGCGGGAGGCCCCAGATACGCGGTATTTT. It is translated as CASSLGRREAPDTRYF. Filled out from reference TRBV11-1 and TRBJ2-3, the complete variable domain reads EAEVAQSPRYKITEKSQAVAFWCDPISGHATLYWYRQILGQGPELLVQFQDESVVDDSQLPKDRFSAERLKGVDSTLKIQPAELGDSAMYLCASSLGRREAPDTRYFGPGTRLTVL.

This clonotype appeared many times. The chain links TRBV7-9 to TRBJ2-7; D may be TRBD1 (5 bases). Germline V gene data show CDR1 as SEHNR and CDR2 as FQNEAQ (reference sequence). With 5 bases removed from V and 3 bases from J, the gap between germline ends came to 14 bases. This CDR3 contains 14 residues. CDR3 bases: TGTGCCAGCAGCCCAGGGCATGACTTCTACGAGCAGTACTTC. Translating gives CASSPGHDFYEQYF.

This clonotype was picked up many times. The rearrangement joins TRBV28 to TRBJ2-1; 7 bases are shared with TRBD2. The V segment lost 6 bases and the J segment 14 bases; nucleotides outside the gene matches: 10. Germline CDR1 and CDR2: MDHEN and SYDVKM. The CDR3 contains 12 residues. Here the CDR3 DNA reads TGTGCCAGCAGCCCGATCGGACTAGGGGAGTTCTTC. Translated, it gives CASSPIGLGEFF. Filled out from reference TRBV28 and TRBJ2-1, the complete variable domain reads DVKVTQSSRYLVKRTGEKVFLECVQDMDHENMFWYRQDPGLGLRLIYFSYDVKMKEKGDIPEGYSVSREKKERFSLILESASTNQTSMYLCASSPIGLGEFFGPGTRLTVL.

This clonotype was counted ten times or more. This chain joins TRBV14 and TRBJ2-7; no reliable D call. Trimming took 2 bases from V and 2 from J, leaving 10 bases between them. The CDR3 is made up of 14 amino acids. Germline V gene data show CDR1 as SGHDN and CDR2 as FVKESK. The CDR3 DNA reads TGTGCCAGCAGCCAATTCAGGTCCACCTACGAGCAGTACTTC. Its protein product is CASSQFRSTYEQYF.

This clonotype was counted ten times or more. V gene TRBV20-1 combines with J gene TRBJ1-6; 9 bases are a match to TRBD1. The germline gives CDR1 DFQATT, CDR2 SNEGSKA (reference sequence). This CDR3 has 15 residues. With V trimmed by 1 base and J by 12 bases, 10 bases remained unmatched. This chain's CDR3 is CSARGSTGGVGPLHF. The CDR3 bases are TGCAGTGCTAGAGGCTCGACAGGGGGTGTAGGACCCCTCCACTTT.

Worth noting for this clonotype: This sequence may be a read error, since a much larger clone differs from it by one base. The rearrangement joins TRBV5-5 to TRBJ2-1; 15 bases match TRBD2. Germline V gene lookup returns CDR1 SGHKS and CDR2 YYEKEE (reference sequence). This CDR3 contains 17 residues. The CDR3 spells CASSLRPGLAGGREQLF. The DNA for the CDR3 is TGTGCCAGCAGCTTGAGGCCGGGACTAGCGGGAGGAAGAGAGCAGCTCTTC.

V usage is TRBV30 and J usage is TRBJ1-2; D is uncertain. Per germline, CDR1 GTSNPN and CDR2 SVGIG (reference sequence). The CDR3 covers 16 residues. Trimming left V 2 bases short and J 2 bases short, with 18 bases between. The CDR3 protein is CAWSFSVLARNYGYTF. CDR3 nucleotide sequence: TGTGCCTGGAGTTTTTCTGTATTGGCCAGGAACTATGGCTACACCTTC.

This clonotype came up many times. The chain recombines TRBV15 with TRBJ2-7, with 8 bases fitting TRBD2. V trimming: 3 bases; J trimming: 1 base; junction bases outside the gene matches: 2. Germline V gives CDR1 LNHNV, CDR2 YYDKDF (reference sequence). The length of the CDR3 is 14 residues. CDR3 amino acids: CATSRGGRSYEQYF. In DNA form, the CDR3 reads TGTGCCACCAGCAGGGGCGGGAGGTCCTACGAGCAGTACTTC. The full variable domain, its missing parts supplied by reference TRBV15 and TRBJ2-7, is DAMVIQNPRYQVTQFGKPVTLSCSQTLNHNVMYWYQQKSSQAPKLLFHYYDKDFNNEADTPDNFQSRRPNTSFCFLDIRSPGLGDTAMYLCATSRGGRSYEQYFGPGTRLTVT.

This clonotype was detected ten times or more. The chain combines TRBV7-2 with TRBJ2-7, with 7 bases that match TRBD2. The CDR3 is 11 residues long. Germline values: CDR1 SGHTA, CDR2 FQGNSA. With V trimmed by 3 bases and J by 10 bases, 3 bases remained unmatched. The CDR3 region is CASSLGGVQYF. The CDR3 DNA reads TGTGCCAGCAGCTTGGGAGGGGTACAGTACTTC.

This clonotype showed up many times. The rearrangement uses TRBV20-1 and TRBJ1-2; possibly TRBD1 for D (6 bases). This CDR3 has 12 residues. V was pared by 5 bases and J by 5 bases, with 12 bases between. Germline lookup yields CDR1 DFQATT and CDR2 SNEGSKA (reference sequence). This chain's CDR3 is CSAASTGYGYTF. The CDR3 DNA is TGCAGTGCTGCTTCCACAGGGTATGGCTACACCTTC.

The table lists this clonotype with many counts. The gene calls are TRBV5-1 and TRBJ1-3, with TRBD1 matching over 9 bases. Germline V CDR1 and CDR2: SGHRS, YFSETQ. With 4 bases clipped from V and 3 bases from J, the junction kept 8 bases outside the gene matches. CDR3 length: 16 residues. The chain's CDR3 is CASSRWTGELGNTIYF. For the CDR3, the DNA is TGCGCCAGCAGCCGATGGACAGGGGAACTTGGAAACACCATATATTTT. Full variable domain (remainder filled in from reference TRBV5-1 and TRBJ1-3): KAGVTQTPRYLIKTRGQQVTLSCSPISGHRSVSWYQQTPGQGLQFLFEYFSETQRNKGNFPGRFSGRQFSNSRSEMNVSTLELGDSALYLCASSRWTGELGNTIYFGEGSWLTVV.

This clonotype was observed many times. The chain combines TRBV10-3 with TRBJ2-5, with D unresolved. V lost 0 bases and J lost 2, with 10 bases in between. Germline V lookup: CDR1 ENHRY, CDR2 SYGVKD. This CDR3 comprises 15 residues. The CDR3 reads CAISESILRQETQYF. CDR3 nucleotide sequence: TGTGCCATCAGTGAGTCGATTTTGAGACAAGAGACCCAGTACTTC.

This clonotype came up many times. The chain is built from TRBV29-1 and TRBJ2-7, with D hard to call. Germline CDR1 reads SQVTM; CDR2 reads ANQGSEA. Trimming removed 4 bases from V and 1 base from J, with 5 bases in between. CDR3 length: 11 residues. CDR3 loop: CSVAESYEQYF. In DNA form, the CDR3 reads TGCAGCGTTGCGGAATCCTACGAGCAGTACTTC.